These 31 T cell receptor beta chains share one sample of origin, sequenced in a study of blood T cell repertoires in COVID-19. Libraries were prepared by immunoSEQ multiplex PCR; TCRdb keeps only in-frame clonotypes and omits some of them. The sample consists of some 380,000 clones, roughly four fifths of them appearing once. Sequencing was carried out using peripheral blood. The receptors shown here come from a human donor with acute or convalescent COVID-19. The donor label of this sample is uncertain.

The chain couples TRBV5-1 to TRBJ2-1; 9 nucleotides match TRBD1. V lost 3 bases to trimming and J lost 7 bases; unmatched junction nucleotides: 8. Germline-derived CDR1 and CDR2 are SGHRS and YFSETQ. There are 15 residues in the CDR3. CDR3: CASSSPGQGSNEQFF. CDR3 nucleotide sequence: TGCGCCAGCAGCTCGCCGGGACAGGGAAGTAATGAGCAGTTCTTC.

The rearrangement links TRBV6-5 to TRBJ1-3, with a tentative D call TRBD1 (5 bases). V lost 8 bases and J lost 2, with 10 bases in between. The CDR3 sequence is 13 residues long. CDR1 is MNHEY and CDR2 is SVGAGI in the germline V gene. The CDR3 region has the DNA TGTGCCAGCGCAAGCAGGGCTGGAAACACCATATATTTT. Protein product: CASASRAGNTIYF.

A single count supports this clone. The genes are TRBV7-2 and TRBJ2-1; the D gene is possibly TRBD2 (5 bases). V lost 2 bases and J lost 9, with 11 bases in between. Germline V gene lookup returns CDR1 SGHTA and CDR2 FQGNSA. The CDR3 contains 13 residues. The CDR3 DNA sequence: TGTGCCAGCAGCTTAAACGGGATAGGTGAGCAGTTCTTC. Translating gives CASSLNGIGEQFF. The whole variable domain, remainder taken from reference TRBV7-2 and TRBJ2-1, is GAGVSQSPSNKVTEKGKDVELRCDPISGHTALYWYRQSLGQGLEFLIYFQGNSAPDKSGLPSDRFSAERTGGSVSTLTIQRTQQEDSAVYLCASSLNGIGEQFFGPGTRLTVL.

The rearrangement links TRBV25-1 to TRBJ1-2; D uncertain. Germline V gene sequence: CDR1 MGHDK, CDR2 SYGVNS. Trimming pared 0 bases from V and 5 bases from J, leaving 4 bases between. The CDR3 sequence is 12 residues long. This chain's CDR3 is CASSEYLYGYTF. The CDR3 nucleotides read TGTGCCAGCAGTGAATATTTATATGGCTACACCTTC.

The chain combines TRBV2 with TRBJ2-7; 7 bases agree with TRBD1. The CDR3 totals 15 residues. Germline V gene data show CDR1 as SNHLY and CDR2 as FYNNEI. The junction had 13 bases not matched to a gene; V was cut back by 8 bases and J by 3 bases. The CDR3: CASSPQQGSFYEQYF. The CDR3 DNA reads TGTGCCAGCTCCCCTCAACAGGGGTCATTCTACGAGCAGTACTTC.

The genes are TRBV29-1 and TRBJ1-2; TRBD1 agrees at 8 bases. The CDR3 sequence is 12 residues long. Trimming took 3 bases from V and 8 from J; bases not matched to a gene: 5. CDR1 is SQVTM, CDR2 ANQGSEA, per germline. The CDR3 protein is CSVDGQGSGYTF. CDR3 DNA: TGCAGCGTTGACGGACAGGGCAGCGGCTACACCTTC.

This chain's CDR3 is CATSRDMGQGRYNSPLHF. The CDR3 bases are TGTGCCACCAGCAGAGATATGGGACAGGGTCGCTACAATTCACCCCTCCACTTT. The rearrangement uses TRBV15 and TRBJ1-6; TRBD1 agrees at 9 bases. The CDR3 totals 18 residues. The V and J ends lost 0 bases and 7 bases, in that order; junction bases with no gene match: 10. Germline V gene sequence: CDR1 LNHNV, CDR2 YYDKDF (reference sequence).

J is TRBJ2-2 and V is TRBV15; possibly TRBD2 for D (5 bases). Trimming pared 2 bases from V and 6 bases from J, leaving 22 bases between. Germline-derived CDR1 and CDR2 are LNHNV and YYDKDF (reference sequence). The CDR3 is made up of 18 amino acids. CDR3 in DNA: TGTGCCACCAGCAGATCCCTGTCGAGGGTGTTTAACGCCGGGGAGCTGTTTTTT. Protein product: CATSRSLSRVFNAGELFF. The full variable domain, with the rest looked up from reference TRBV15 and TRBJ2-2, is DAMVIQNPRYQVTQFGKPVTLSCSQTLNHNVMYWYQQKSSQAPKLLFHYYDKDFNNEADTPDNFQSRRPNTSFCFLDIRSPGLGDTAMYLCATSRSLSRVFNAGELFFGEGSRLTVL.

The chain recombines TRBV7-6 with TRBJ2-1; tentatively, D is TRBD2 (5 bases). The V gene lost 5 bases and the J gene lost 0 bases, with 11 bases spanning the gap. The V gene's germline CDR1 is SGHVS and CDR2 FNYEAQ. The CDR3 has 15 amino acids. CDR3 bases: TGTGCCAGCAGCCCGGACTCAAGCTCCTACAATGAGCAGTTCTTC. Translating it yields CASSPDSSSYNEQFF.

This chain uses TRBV19 with TRBJ1-4; tentatively, D is TRBD1 (5 bases). V lost 2 bases and J 3 bases, leaving 7 bases between the germline ends. The CDR3 is made up of 14 amino acids. Germline assignment: CDR1 LNHDA and CDR2 SQIVND (reference sequence). CDR3 bases: TGTGCCAGTAGTATAACAGGACCTAATGAAAAACTGTTTTTT. This codes for CASSITGPNEKLFF.

This chain connects TRBV19 to TRBJ1-1; 7 bases fit TRBD1. J was trimmed by 3 bases and V by 1 base; bases with no gene match: 5. CDR1 is LNHDA and CDR2 is SQIVND in the germline V gene (reference sequence). The CDR3 contains 15 residues. CDR3 sequence (DNA): TGTGCCAGTAGTATAGGGGACAGCCCGTACACTGAAGCTTTCTTT. It is translated as CASSIGDSPYTEAFF.

The sample holds one count of this clone. The rearrangement links TRBV10-2 to TRBJ1-2; 9 bases match TRBD1. This CDR3 region has 15 residues. Germline V gene sequence: CDR1 WSHSY, CDR2 SAAADI. V was clipped by 6 bases and J by 5 bases; unmatched bases: 10. The CDR3 sequence is CASRQSGTGLYGYTF. In DNA, the CDR3 is TGCGCCAGCAGACAGTCCGGGACAGGGCTTTATGGCTACACCTTC.

The chain carries TRBV27 and TRBJ2-7, with 13 bases lining up with TRBD2. V was pared by 4 bases and J by 7 bases, with 7 bases of the junction left unmatched. Germline CDR1 and CDR2: MNHEY and SMNVEV (reference sequence). This CDR3 contains 15 residues. The CDR3 coding sequence is TGTGCCAGCAGTTCCTGGACTAGCGGGAGACGGGAGCAGTACTTC. This gives the protein CASSSWTSGRREQYF.

The rearrangement joins TRBV5-5 to TRBJ1-1; D not certain. Looked up from germline, CDR1 is SGHKS and CDR2 is YYEKEE (reference sequence). The CDR3 extends over 15 amino acids. Trimming cost V 0 bases and J 0 bases, with 9 bases left between them. The CDR3 DNA sequence: TGTGCCAGCAGCTTGGGTTTTTCAGTGAACACTGAAGCTTTCTTT. Translated: CASSLGFSVNTEAFF.

The chain carries TRBV2 and TRBJ1-1; 7 nucleotides line up with TRBD1. V trimming: 5 bases; J trimming: 4 bases; junction bases outside the gene matches: 13. Germline V CDR1 and CDR2: SNHLY, FYNNEI. The CDR3 totals 16 residues. CDR3 bases: TGTGCCAGCAGTCGTAACCAGGGGGTGGGTCTCACTGAAGCTTTCTTT. Translation gives CASSRNQGVGLTEAFF.

This chain joins TRBV19 and TRBJ2-1; 12 bases align to TRBD2. The CDR3 contains 15 residues. Germline values: CDR1 LNHDA, CDR2 SQIVND (reference sequence). Losses at the gene ends were 3 bases for V and 7 bases for J; bases not matched to a gene: 4. CDR3 loop: CASSMTSGRRNEQFF. Here the CDR3 DNA reads TGTGCCAGTAGTATGACTAGCGGGAGAAGGAATGAGCAGTTCTTC.

The chain joins TRBV28 to TRBJ2-6; 7 nucleotides match TRBD1. Germline-derived CDR1 and CDR2 are MDHEN and SYDVKM. The CDR3 has 15 residues. Trimming removed 4 bases from V and 4 bases from J; junction bases left unmatched: 4. CDR3 in DNA: TGTGCCAGCAGTTCAGGGGGTACGGGGGCCAACGTCCTGACTTTC. It specifies CASSSGGTGANVLTF.

This clone has more than one count but fewer than ten. V is TRBV28 and J is TRBJ1-2; 10 nucleotides line up with TRBD1. The CDR3 is made up of 16 amino acids. Per the germline V gene, CDR1 is MDHEN and CDR2 is SYDVKM. J was trimmed by 5 bases and V by 2 bases; bases with no gene match: 8. As DNA, the CDR3 is TGTGCCAGCAGTTTAACCCCGGGACAGGGGAAATATGGCTACACCTTC. Translated: CASSLTPGQGKYGYTF.

The rearrangement uses TRBV6-1 and TRBJ1-2; D remains unclear. This CDR3 spans 14 amino acids. V dropped 1 base and J dropped 7 bases, with 13 bases sitting between them. Germline CDR1 reads MNHNS; CDR2 reads SASEGT. The chain's CDR3 is CASSEGPEGGGYTF. CDR3 nucleotide sequence: TGTGCCAGCAGTGAAGGGCCGGAGGGCGGTGGCTACACCTTC.

This clone was seen only once. This chain's CDR3 is CASSLVNTEAFF. The CDR3 region has the DNA TGTGCCAGCAGTCTAGTGAACACTGAAGCTTTCTTT. V gene TRBV2 combines with J gene TRBJ1-1; no clear D gene. There are 12 residues in the CDR3. V lost 5 bases, J lost 0 bases, and 4 bases lay in between. CDR1 and CDR2 from the germline V gene are SNHLY and FYNNEI.

The gene calls are TRBV27 and TRBJ2-7; D might be TRBD2 (6 bases). The CDR3 runs 15 residues. Germline CDR1 and CDR2: MNHEY and SMNVEV (reference sequence). Trimming stripped 5 bases from V and 7 bases from J, with 21 bases between. The CDR3 is CASSRNAAIGREQYF. Here the CDR3 DNA reads TGTGCCAGCAGTCGAAACGCCGCTATAGGGAGGGAGCAGTACTTC.

The rearrangement links TRBV24-1 to TRBJ2-1, with TRBD2 matching over 11 bases. This CDR3 is 17 amino acids long. Germline V gives CDR1 KGHDR, CDR2 SFDVKD. Trimming removed 2 bases from V and 6 bases from J; junction bases left unmatched: 8. This CDR3 reads CATSDSSLAGGSNEQFF. The DNA for the CDR3 is TGTGCCACCAGTGATTCTTCCCTAGCGGGAGGCTCCAATGAGCAGTTCTTC.

The chain is built from TRBV3-1 (or the pseudogene TRBV3-2) and TRBJ1-2; D remains ambiguous. Trimming took 4 bases from V and 0 from J, leaving 15 bases between them. In germline, CDR1 is LGHDT, CDR2 YNNKEL (reference sequence). The CDR3 is 16 residues long. CDR3 nucleotide sequence: TGTGCCAGCAGCCGTTTAACTTCCGGGACTAACTATGGCTACACCTTC. Its translation: CASSRLTSGTNYGYTF.

This chain joins TRBV29-1 and TRBJ2-4; 8 positions match TRBD1. Per the germline V gene, CDR1 is SQVTM and CDR2 is ANQGSEA. V dropped 5 bases and J dropped 7; count of bases not matched to a gene: 7. This CDR3 contains 13 residues. CDR3 residues: CSVQMTGVNIQYF. CDR3 sequence (DNA): TGCAGCGTTCAAATGACAGGGGTCAACATTCAGTACTTC. Together with reference TRBV29-1 and TRBJ2-4, the CDR3 gives the full variable domain: SAVISQKPSRDICQRGTSLTIQCQVDSQVTMMFWYRQQPGQSLTLIATANQGSEATYESGFVIDKFPISRPNLTFSTLTVSNMSPEDSSIYLCSVQMTGVNIQYFGAGTRLSVL.

As regards this clone: One junction end does not reproduce the germline sequence, and a read error may be involved. The chain has TRBV24-1 and TRBJ2-7; 13 bases are shared with TRBD2. The CDR3 is made up of 14 amino acids. The V gene's germline CDR1 is KGHDR and CDR2 SFDVKD. CDR3 in DNA: TGTGCCACCAGTGATGGGACTAGCGGGACCGGGTTGGTCTTC. The encoded protein is CATSDGTSGTGLVF.

This sequence joins TRBV4-1 and TRBJ2-7; 8 nucleotides align to TRBD2. This CDR3 contains 21 residues. Unmatched junction bases numbered 21, after V lost 0 bases and J lost 2 bases. The germline V gene encodes CDR1 MGHRA and CDR2 YSYEKL. The CDR3 DNA sequence: TGCGCCAGCAGCCAAGAGGTCGGGCTGCGGGAGGTACCCCAAGCGACCTACGAGCAGTACTTC. This translates into CASSQEVGLREVPQATYEQYF.

This clone was observed once. This chain uses TRBV27 with TRBJ1-2; no definite D call. CDR1 and CDR2 (germline): MNHEY, SMNVEV (reference sequence). V lost 2 bases and J 0 bases, leaving 13 bases between the germline ends. There are 16 residues in the CDR3. The CDR3 nucleotides are TGTGCCAGCAGTTTAGGGCAGTCTCCAGCTAACTATGGCTACACCTTC. It codes for CASSLGQSPANYGYTF.

The V and J genes are TRBV25-1 and TRBJ2-1, with 11 nucleotides matching TRBD1. The germline CDR1 and CDR2 sequences are MGHDK and SYGVNS. This CDR3 contains 15 residues. J lost 6 bases, V lost 7 bases, and 8 bases had no gene match. This CDR3 reads CASTQGTGGPNEQFF. The CDR3 nucleotides are TGTGCCAGCACCCAGGGGACAGGGGGACCCAATGAGCAGTTCTTC.

The rearrangement joins TRBV29-1 to TRBJ2-1, with a possible D match to TRBD1 (7 bases). The CDR3 has 13 residues. The germline CDR1 and CDR2 sequences are SQVTM and ANQGSEA. V was shortened by 4 bases and J by 7 bases, with 14 bases between the two germline ends. CDR3 bases: TGCAGCGTTGGGGACAGCGGGCCGAATGAGCAGTTCTTC. This translates into CSVGDSGPNEQFF.

This clone was detected once. The chain has TRBV5-4 and TRBJ1-4; D remains ambiguous. CDR3 size: 15 residues. Germline V gene lookup returns CDR1 SGHNT and CDR2 YYREEE (reference sequence). The V gene lost 4 bases and the J gene lost 0 bases, with 10 bases spanning the gap. The CDR3 region has the DNA TGTGCCAGCAGCCTTTACAGTGCAACTAATGAAAAACTGTTTTTT. This translates into CASSLYSATNEKLFF. Full variable domain (outside the CDR3, taken from reference TRBV5-4 and TRBJ1-4): ETGVTQSPTHLIKTRGQQVTLRCSSQSGHNTVSWYQQALGQGPQFIFQYYREEENGRGNFPPRFSGLQFPNYSSELNVNALELDDSALYLCASSLYSATNEKLFFGSGTQLSVL.

This clone appeared a few times. This chain joins TRBV18 and TRBJ2-7, with 7 nucleotides matching TRBD1. Germline V gene lookup returns CDR1 KGHSH and CDR2 LQKENI. The CDR3 consists of 14 residues. J lost 3 bases, V lost 3 bases, and 5 bases had no gene match. As DNA, the CDR3 is TGTGCCAGCTCACCGCAGACAGGGCACTACGAGCAGTACTTC. Translating it yields CASSPQTGHYEQYF.